Listed here is a single TCR beta chain. Generated by immunoSEQ multiplex PCR, the TCRdb table keeps only in-frame clones and is missing some. The sample has around 67,000 clones, 85% seen once. Trimming removed 3 bases from V and 7 bases from J, with 16 bases in between. Per the germline V gene, CDR1 is LGHNA and CDR2 is YNFKEQ. The CDR3 is 15 residues long. This entry comes from a study of OX40 agonist ivuxolimab in advanced cancers. Study details: With ivuxolimab, an agonistic anti-OX40 (CD134) antibody, patients were treated.

Any history of autoimmune disease or systemic immunosuppression disqualified patients. This sample comprised CD4+ or CD8+ T cells sorted from blood, obtained in a trial of the OX40 agonist ivuxolimab. The J gene is TRBJ1-5, the V gene TRBV4-2, with D unclear. The TCR comes from an adult with an advanced solid tumor such as melanoma, head and neck, liver or kidney cancer. DNA of the CDR3: TGTGCCAGCAGCCAGACCGGATCTGATGGGCAGCCCCAGCATTTT. Translated: CASSQTGSDGQPQHF.